These T cell receptor beta chains were read from a single sample in a study of PD-1 blockade in classical Hodgkin lymphoma. Measured with immunoSEQ multiplex PCR; TCRdb has only the in-frame clones, and not every one. The profile covers 20,000 to 30,000 clones, with around 84% appearing a single time and 5% to 8% taken by the ten largest. This material consisted of peripheral blood mononuclear cells (PBMCs), taken before the fourth cycle of nivolumab. Receptor source: a human donor with classical Hodgkin lymphoma. CDR3s include the opening cysteine and the closing phenylalanine or tryptophan. A D gene is named only where the DNA matches it firmly. Rows may omit the clone size; those that give it use once, few, many or a size class.

size | D | J | V | DNA | CDR3
- | - | TRBJ1-2 | TRBV6-5 | TGTGCCAGCAGTAGCGGACAGCATGATGGCTACACCTTC | CASSSGQHDGYTF
- | - | TRBJ2-7 | TRBV4-1 | TGCGCCAGCAGCCAAAGTGGTGGAGGGGCCTCCTACGAGCAGTACTTC | CASSQSGGGASYEQYF
medium-sized | - | TRBJ2-7 | TRBV5-1 | TGCGCCAGCAGACCATCGGAGTCCTACGAGCAGTACTTC | CASRPSESYEQYF
- | - | TRBJ2-7 | TRBV9 | TGTGCCAGCAGCGTAGCAGGAGGAACCGACGAGCAGTACTTC | CASSVAGGTDEQYF
few | - | TRBJ2-1 | TRBV28 | TGTGCCAGCAGCATAGCGAGCTCCTACAATGAGCAGTTCTTC | CASSIASSYNEQFF
- | TRBD2 | TRBJ2-3 | TRBV6-5 | TGTGCCAGCAGTTACGGAGCGGGGGGGACAGATACGCAGTATTTT | CASSYGAGGTDTQYF
- | - | TRBJ1-4 | TRBV4-3 | TGCGCCAGCAGCCAAGATACCCCCGGGGAGGGCGAAAAACTGTTTTTT | CASSQDTPGEGEKLFF
- | - | TRBJ2-1 | TRBV7-7 | TGTGCCAGCAGCTCCACTCGCTACAATGAGCAGTTCTTC | CASSSTRYNEQFF
- | - | TRBJ2-3 | TRBV9 | TGTGCCAGCAGCGTCACGGGAGTTGGAGATACGCAGTATTTT | CASSVTGVGDTQYF
- | TRBD2 | TRBJ2-1 | TRBV6-6 | TGTGCCGCGGGAGGGAGATCTGGCCATGAGCAGTTCTTC | CAAGGRSGHEQFF
- | - | TRBJ1-2 | TRBV27 | TGTGCCAGCAGTTCTAACTCGCAAACAGGGTGGGTGAACTATGGCTACACCTTC | CASSSNSQTGWVNYGYTF
- | - | TRBJ2-7 | TRBV28 | TGTGCCAGCAGTTTCACGAGCTCCTACGAGCAGTACTTC | CASSFTSSYEQYF
- | - | TRBJ2-3 | TRBV5-4 | TGTGCCAGCAGCTTAGGGACACAGATACGCACAGATACGCAGTATTTT | CASSLGTQIRTDTQYF
once | TRBD1 | TRBJ2-1 | TRBV6-5 | TGTGCCAGCAGTTCACTACCGGGACAGGGGGCAAATGAGCAGTTCTTC | CASSSLPGQGANEQFF
medium-sized | - | TRBJ1-5 | TRBV19 | TGTGCCAGTAAGAAGGACAACAAGTATCAGCCCCAGCATTTT | CASKKDNKYQPQHF
- | TRBD1 | TRBJ1-2 | TRBV4-1 | TGCGCCAGCAGCCTTAGGAAGGGGGCAGGCGACTATGGCTACACCTTC | CASSLRKGAGDYGYTF
- | TRBD1 | TRBJ2-1 | TRBV30 | TGTGCCTGGAGCCCACCTGGGACAGGGGTCTACAATGAGCAGTTCTTC | CAWSPPGTGVYNEQFF